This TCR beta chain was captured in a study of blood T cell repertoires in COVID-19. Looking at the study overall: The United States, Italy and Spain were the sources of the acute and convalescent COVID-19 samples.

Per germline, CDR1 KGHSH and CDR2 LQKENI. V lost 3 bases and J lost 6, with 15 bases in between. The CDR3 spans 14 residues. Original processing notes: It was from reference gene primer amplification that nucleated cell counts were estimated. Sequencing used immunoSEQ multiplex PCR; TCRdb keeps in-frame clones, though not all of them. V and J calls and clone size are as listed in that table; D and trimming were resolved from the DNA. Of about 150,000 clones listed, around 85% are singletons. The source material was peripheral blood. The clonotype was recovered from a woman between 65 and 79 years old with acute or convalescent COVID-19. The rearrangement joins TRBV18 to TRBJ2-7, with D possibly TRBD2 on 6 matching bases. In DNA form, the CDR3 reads TGTGCCAGCTCACCGGTGTGGGACTCTGCCGAGCAGTACTTC. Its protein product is CASSPVWDSAEQYF.